This TCR beta chain appears in the sequencing data of a study of blood T cell repertoires in COVID-19. On the study more broadly: Samples taken during acute and convalescent COVID-19 were collected in the United States, Italy and Spain. T cells, B-cell-depleted T cells, or PBMCs provided the cDNA or gDNA that served as material.

TCRdb keeps only in-frame clones here, not all; method: immunoSEQ multiplex PCR. The table has more than 250,000 clones, roughly 91% seen once; the top ten hold 1%. Germline V gene sequence: CDR1 SGDLS, CDR2 YYNGEE. The CDR3 sequence is 15 residues long. Trimming took 3 bases from V and 6 from J; bases not matched to a gene: 5. The sample was peripheral blood. This TCR was recovered from a man aged 50-59 years with active or convalescent COVID-19. This chain links TRBV9 with TRBJ1-4; 10 bases line up with TRBD1. CDR3 sequence (DNA): TGTGCCAGCAGCGCAGGGACAGGGGAGCATGAAAAACTGTTTTTT. It encodes CASSAGTGEHEKLFF.